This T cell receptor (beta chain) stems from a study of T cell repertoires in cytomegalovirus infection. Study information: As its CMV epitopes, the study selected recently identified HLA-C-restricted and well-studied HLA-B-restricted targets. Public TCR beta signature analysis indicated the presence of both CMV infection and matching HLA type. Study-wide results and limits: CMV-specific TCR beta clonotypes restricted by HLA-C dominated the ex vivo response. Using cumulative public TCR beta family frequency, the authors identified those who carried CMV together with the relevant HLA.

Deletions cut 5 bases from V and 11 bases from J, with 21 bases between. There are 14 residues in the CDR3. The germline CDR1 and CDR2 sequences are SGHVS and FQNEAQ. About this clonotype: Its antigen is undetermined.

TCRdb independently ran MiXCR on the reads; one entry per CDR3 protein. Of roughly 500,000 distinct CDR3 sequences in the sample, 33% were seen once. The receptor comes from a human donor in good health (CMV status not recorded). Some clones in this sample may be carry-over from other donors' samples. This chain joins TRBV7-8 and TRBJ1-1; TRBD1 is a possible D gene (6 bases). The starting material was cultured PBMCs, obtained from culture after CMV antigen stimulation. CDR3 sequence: CASSPYRAPFGAFF. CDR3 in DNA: TGTGCCAGCAGCCCATACAGGGCCCCCTTTGGGGCTTTCTTT.